Shown below are 25 T cell receptor beta chains from a single sample sequenced in a study of T cell responses to AZD1222 COVID-19 vaccine. The table came from immunoSEQ multiplex PCR; TCRdb's copy has only in-frame clones and leaves some out. Altogether some 100,000 clones are present, 85% to 90% being singletons, with the ten largest covering approximately 15%. The sequences come from peripheral blood, collected on day 0 of AZD1222 vaccination. The receptors come from an adult in good health.

The V and J genes are TRBV19 and TRBJ1-1; TRBD1 matches 7 bases. The CDR3 loop spans 15 amino acids. In germline, CDR1 is LNHDA, CDR2 SQIVND (reference sequence). With 5 bases clipped from V and 6 bases from J, the junction kept 12 bases outside the gene matches. CDR3 in amino acids: CASSLWTGQQSEAFF. The CDR3 bases are TGTGCCAGTAGTCTCTGGACAGGCCAACAGTCTGAAGCTTTCTTT. The full variable domain, completed using reference TRBV19 and TRBJ1-1, is DGGITQSPKYLFRKEGQNVTLSCEQNLNHDAMYWYRQDPGQGLRLIYYSQIVNDFQKGDIAEGYSVSREKKESFPLTVTSAQKNPTAFYLCASSLWTGQQSEAFFGQGTRLTVV.

The chain couples TRBV12-3 or TRBV12-4 to TRBJ1-1; possible D gene TRBD1, 5 bases. The V and J ends lost 5 bases and 1 base respectively, with 8 bases between them. This CDR3 region has 13 residues. Here the CDR3 reads CASSPGQNTEAFF. CDR3 DNA: TGTGCCAGCAGTCCCGGACAGAACACTGAAGCTTTCTTT.

The rearrangement uses TRBV5-1 and TRBJ2-1; unclear D gene. V gave up 1 base and J gave up 0 bases, with 11 bases separating them. CDR3 length: 16 residues. Germline V gene sequence: CDR1 SGHRS, CDR2 YFSETQ. CDR3 DNA sequence: TGCGCCAGCAGCTTGTCTGGCGGCCCCTCCTACAATGAGCAGTTCTTC. Encoded protein: CASSLSGGPSYNEQFF.

The genes are TRBV5-1 and TRBJ1-2, with 9 bases aligning to TRBD1. The CDR3 loop spans 14 amino acids. Germline CDR1 is SGHRS and CDR2 is YFSETQ. Trimming cost V 2 bases and J 6 bases; bases outside gene matches: 5. CDR3 sequence (DNA): TGCGCCAGCAGCTTACAGGGGGCGCAGGATGGCTACACCTTC. This codes for CASSLQGAQDGYTF.

The V and J genes are TRBV7-8 and TRBJ1-3, with D possibly being TRBD1 (6 bases). The CDR3 runs to 16 residues. Germline CDR1 is SGHVS and CDR2 is FQNEAQ. The V end was cut by 5 bases, the J end by 0 bases, with 14 bases between. DNA of the CDR3: TGTGCCAGCAGCCTACAGGGCGTACTCTCTGGAAACACCATATATTTT. It translates to CASSLQGVLSGNTIYF. Drawing the rest from reference TRBV7-8 and TRBJ1-3, the complete variable domain is GAGVSQSPRYKVAKRGQDVALRCDPISGHVSLFWYQQALGQGPEFLTYFQNEAQLDKSGLPSDRFFAERPEGSVSTLKIQRTQQEDSAVYLCASSLQGVLSGNTIYFGEGSWLTVV.

The rearrangement links TRBV6-6 to TRBJ1-2; D is unresolved. This CDR3 is 12 amino acids long. Germline CDR1 is MNHNY and CDR2 is SVGAGI (reference sequence). The V gene lost 7 bases and the J gene lost 4 bases, with 10 bases spanning the gap. CDR3: CASKVVGYGYTF. DNA for the CDR3: TGTGCCAGCAAGGTGGTCGGCTATGGCTACACCTTC.

The chain combines TRBV5-1 with TRBJ2-1; 10 nucleotides agree with TRBD1. CDR3 size: 14 residues. Trimming took 4 bases from V and 6 from J; bases not matched to a gene: 4. Germline CDR1 SGHRS, CDR2 YFSETQ. The CDR3 sequence: CASSHGTGVNEQFF. CDR3 DNA: TGCGCCAGCAGCCACGGGACAGGGGTCAATGAGCAGTTCTTC.

The chain recombines TRBV12-3 or TRBV12-4 with TRBJ1-2; 9 bases map to TRBD1. The CDR3 runs to 13 residues. The V gene end was trimmed by 7 bases and the J gene end by 8 bases; junction bases not matched to a gene: 8. In nucleotides, the CDR3 is TGTGCCAGCAACCCCGGGACAGGGAGAGGCTACACCTTC. It yields the protein CASNPGTGRGYTF.

CDR3 protein: CASSLKEGSTGELFF. CDR3 nucleotides: TGTGCCAGCTCCCTTAAGGAGGGTTCCACCGGGGAGCTGTTTTTT. This chain joins TRBV18 and TRBJ2-2; D is perhaps TRBD2 (6 bases). The CDR3 has 15 amino acids. Germline lookup yields CDR1 KGHSH and CDR2 LQKENI. V dropped 6 bases and J dropped 4 bases, with 15 bases sitting between them.

The gene calls are TRBV28 and TRBJ2-3; TRBD1 aligns across 9 bases. V lost 5 bases and J lost 4; bases outside the gene matches: 10. This CDR3 spans 16 amino acids. Germline CDR1 and CDR2: MDHEN and SYDVKM. CDR3 in amino acids: CASSGKTGGDADTQYF. CDR3 coding DNA: TGTGCCAGCAGTGGAAAGACAGGGGGTGATGCAGATACGCAGTATTTT.

This clone occurred once. V gene TRBV28 combines with J gene TRBJ1-1; 7 bases agree with TRBD1. V shed 6 bases, J shed 4 bases, and the junction held 11 bases outside the gene matches. The V gene's germline CDR1 is MDHEN and CDR2 SYDVKM. There are 15 residues in the CDR3. As DNA, the CDR3 is TGTGCCAGCAGCGAAGGGGGCAGGAAGGGCACTGAAGCTTTCTTT. Translation: CASSEGGRKGTEAFF. Full variable domain (missing parts from reference TRBV28 and TRBJ1-1): DVKVTQSSRYLVKRTGEKVFLECVQDMDHENMFWYRQDPGLGLRLIYFSYDVKMKEKGDIPEGYSVSREKKERFSLILESASTNQTSMYLCASSEGGRKGTEAFFGQGTRLTVV.

V gene TRBV25-1 combines with J gene TRBJ2-3; D gene unclear. Germline V gene sequence: CDR1 MGHDK, CDR2 SYGVNS. The V end was cut by 4 bases, the J end by 2 bases, with 22 bases between. CDR3 length: 18 residues. For the CDR3, the DNA is TGTGCCAGCAGTGGGGCGTTCGGTCCTTCTTTTACCACAGATACGCAGTATTTT. Its protein product is CASSGAFGPSFTTDTQYF.

The rearrangement uses TRBV9 and TRBJ2-7; 8 positions match TRBD1. CDR3 length: 14 residues. Germline V gives CDR1 SGDLS, CDR2 YYNGEE. Losses at the gene ends were 3 bases for V and 6 bases for J; bases not matched to a gene: 8. CDR3 in amino acids: CASSADGQGSEQYF. The CDR3 DNA reads TGTGCCAGCAGCGCCGACGGACAGGGCAGCGAGCAGTACTTC. Full variable domain (remainder filled in from reference TRBV9 and TRBJ2-7): DSGVTQTPKHLITATGQRVTLRCSPRSGDLSVYWYQQSLDQGLQFLIQYYNGEERAKGNILERFSAQQFPDLHSELNLSSLELGDSALYFCASSADGQGSEQYFGPGTRLTVT.

This sequence joins TRBV3-1 (or the pseudogene TRBV3-2) and TRBJ1-6; D gene uncertain. Trimming took 0 bases from V and 9 from J, leaving 12 bases between them. The CDR3 has 15 amino acids. Germline V gives CDR1 LGHDT, CDR2 YNNKEL (reference sequence). The DNA for the CDR3 is TGTGCCAGCAGCCAAGAATGGACTCTGGGTTCACCCCTCCACTTT. Encoded protein: CASSQEWTLGSPLHF.

The chain has TRBV11-2 and TRBJ1-2; D uncertain. Germline CDR1 SGHAT, CDR2 FQNNGV. There are 12 residues in the CDR3. Trimming cost V 4 bases and J 11 bases, with 14 bases left between them. The CDR3 coding sequence is TGTGCCAGCAGCTACGAGCGCGGAGGGTACACCTTC. Protein: CASSYERGGYTF.

CDR3 residues: CASSQDLGVGTGELFF. The CDR3 DNA reads TGTGCCAGCAGCCAAGATTTAGGGGTGGGCACCGGGGAGCTGTTTTTT. The rearrangement joins TRBV4-2 to TRBJ2-2; tentatively, D is TRBD1 (5 bases). Germline V lookup: CDR1 LGHNA, CDR2 YNFKEQ. CDR3 length equals 16 residues. V shed 0 bases and J shed 4 bases, with 12 bases lying between them.

This chain uses TRBV27 with TRBJ1-2, with D unresolved. Germline V gives CDR1 MNHEY, CDR2 SMNVEV (reference sequence). V lost 3 bases and J 1 base, leaving 9 bases between the germline ends. The CDR3 spans 14 residues. The CDR3 DNA sequence: TGTGCCAGCAGTTTTGGTCAGAGTAACTATGGCTACACCTTC. This gives the protein CASSFGQSNYGYTF.

The chain has TRBV29-1 and TRBJ1-1; D unclear. This CDR3 has 13 residues. The V end lost 4 bases, the J end lost 1 base, and 10 bases lay between the germline ends. Per the germline V gene, CDR1 is SQVTM and CDR2 is ANQGSEA. This CDR3 is CSVASRQNTEAFF. Written as DNA, the CDR3 is TGCAGCGTTGCAAGTAGACAGAACACTGAAGCTTTCTTT.

The CDR3 is CASSAPGNTIYF. CDR3 DNA sequence: TGTGCCAGCAGCGCTCCTGGAAACACCATATATTTT. This sequence joins TRBV21-1 and TRBJ1-3. TRBV21-1 is a listed pseudogene. This CDR3 region has 12 residues.

This chain uses TRBV2 with TRBJ2-2; D is perhaps TRBD2 (6 bases). This CDR3 has 13 residues. V was trimmed by 6 bases and J by 6 bases, leaving 11 bases between them. Germline CDR1 SNHLY, CDR2 FYNNEI. CDR3 in DNA: TGTGCCAGCAGCAAACGGGAGTCCGGGGAGCTGTTTTTT. It yields the protein CASSKRESGELFF.

In this sample, this clone turned up once. This chain joins TRBV6-5 and TRBJ2-7, with TRBD1 as a possible D gene (5 bases). With 7 bases removed from V and 3 bases from J, the gap between germline ends came to 19 bases. CDR1 is MNHEY, CDR2 SVGAGI, per germline. The CDR3 length is 15 residues. For the CDR3, the DNA is TGTGCCAGCACCCCTGCGCAGGGCCCGAACTACGAGCAGTACTTC. This codes for CASTPAQGPNYEQYF.

The chain is built from TRBV19 and TRBJ1-2; TRBD1 agrees at 9 bases. The CDR3 has 13 residues. CDR1 and CDR2 from the germline V gene are LNHDA and SQIVND (reference sequence). J gave up 4 bases and V 6 bases, and 3 bases lay outside the gene matches. The CDR3 DNA reads TGTGCCAGTAGCGGACAGGGGTTCTATGGCTACACCTTC. This encodes CASSGQGFYGYTF.

The CDR3 is CASSFVNTGELFF. The CDR3 DNA reads TGTGCCAGCAGCTTTGTAAACACCGGGGAGCTGTTTTTT. J is TRBJ2-2 and V is TRBV7-2; no reliable D call. The CDR3 totals 13 residues. CDR1 SGHTA and CDR2 FQGNSA come from the germline V gene. V was trimmed by 3 bases and J by 2 bases, leaving 4 bases between them.

V usage is TRBV5-1 and J usage is TRBJ1-5, with D perhaps matching TRBD1 (5 bases). The V gene lost 1 base and the J gene lost 0 bases, with 8 bases spanning the gap. Germline V gene lookup returns CDR1 SGHRS and CDR2 YFSETQ. The CDR3 contains 15 residues. CDR3 DNA sequence: TGCGCCAGCAGCTTGCAGGGAGATAGCAATCAGCCCCAGCATTTT. Amino acid sequence: CASSLQGDSNQPQHF.

The J gene is TRBJ2-1, the V gene TRBV13, with 8 bases fitting TRBD1. Germline loops: CDR1 PRHDT, CDR2 FYEKMQ (reference sequence). CDR3 length: 14 residues. V gave up 3 bases and J gave up 10 bases; unmatched junction bases: 8. The CDR3 DNA follows: TGTGCCAGCAGCTTTGGGACAGGCCACCAAGAGCAGTTCTTC. It encodes CASSFGTGHQEQFF. Drawing the rest from reference TRBV13 and TRBJ2-1, the complete variable domain is AAGVIQSPRHLIKEKRETATLKCYPIPRHDTVYWYQQGPGQDPQFLISFYEKMQSDKGSIPDRFSAQQFSDYHSELNMSSLELGDSALYFCASSFGTGHQEQFFGPGTRLTVL.